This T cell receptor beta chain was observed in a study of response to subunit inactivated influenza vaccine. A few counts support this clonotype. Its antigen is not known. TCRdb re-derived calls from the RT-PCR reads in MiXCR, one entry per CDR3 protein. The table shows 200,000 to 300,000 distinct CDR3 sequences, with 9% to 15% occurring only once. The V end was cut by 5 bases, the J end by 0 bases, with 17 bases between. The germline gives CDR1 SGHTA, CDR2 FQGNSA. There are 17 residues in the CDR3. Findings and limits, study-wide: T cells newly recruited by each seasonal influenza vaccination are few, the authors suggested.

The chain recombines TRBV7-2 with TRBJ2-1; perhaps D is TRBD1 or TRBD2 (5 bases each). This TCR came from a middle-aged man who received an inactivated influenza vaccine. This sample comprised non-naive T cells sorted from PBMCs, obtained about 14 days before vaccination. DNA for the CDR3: TGTGCCAGCAGCCTCGTGGGGGTGGGGGTCTCCTACAATGAGCAGTTCTTC. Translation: CASSLVGVGVSYNEQFF.